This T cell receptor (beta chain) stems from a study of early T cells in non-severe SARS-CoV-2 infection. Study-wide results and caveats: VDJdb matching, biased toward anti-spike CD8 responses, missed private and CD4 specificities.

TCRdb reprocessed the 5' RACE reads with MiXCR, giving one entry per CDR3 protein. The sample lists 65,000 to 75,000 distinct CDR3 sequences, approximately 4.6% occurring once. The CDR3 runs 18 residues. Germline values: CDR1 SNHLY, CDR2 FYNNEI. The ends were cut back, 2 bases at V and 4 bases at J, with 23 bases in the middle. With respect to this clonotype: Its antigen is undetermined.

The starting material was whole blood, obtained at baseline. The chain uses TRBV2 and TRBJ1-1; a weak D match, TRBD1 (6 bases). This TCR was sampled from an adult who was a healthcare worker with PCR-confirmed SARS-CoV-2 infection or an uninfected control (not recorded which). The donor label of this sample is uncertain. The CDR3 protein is CASSELNRAQGRGTEAFF. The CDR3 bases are TGTGCCAGCAGTGAACTAAACAGGGCCCAAGGTCGAGGCACTGAAGCTTTCTTT.